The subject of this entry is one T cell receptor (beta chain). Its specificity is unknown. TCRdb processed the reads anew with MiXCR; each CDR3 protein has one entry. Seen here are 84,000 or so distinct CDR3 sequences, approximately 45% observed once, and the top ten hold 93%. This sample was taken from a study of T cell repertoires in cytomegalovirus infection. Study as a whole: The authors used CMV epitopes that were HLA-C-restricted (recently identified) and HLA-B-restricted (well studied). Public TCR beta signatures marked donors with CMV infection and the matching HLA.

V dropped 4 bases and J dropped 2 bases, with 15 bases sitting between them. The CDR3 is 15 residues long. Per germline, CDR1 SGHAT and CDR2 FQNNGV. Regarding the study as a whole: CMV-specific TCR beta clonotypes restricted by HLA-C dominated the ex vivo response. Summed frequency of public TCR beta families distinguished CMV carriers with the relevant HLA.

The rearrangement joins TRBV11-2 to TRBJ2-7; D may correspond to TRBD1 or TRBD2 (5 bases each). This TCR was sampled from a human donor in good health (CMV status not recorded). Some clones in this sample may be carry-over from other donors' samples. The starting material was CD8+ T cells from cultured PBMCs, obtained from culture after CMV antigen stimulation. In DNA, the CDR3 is TGTGCCAGCAGCTCTATGGGGACCGGTACCTACGAGCAGTACTTC. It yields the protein CASSSMGTGTYEQYF. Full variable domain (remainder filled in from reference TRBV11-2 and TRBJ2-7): EAGVAQSPRYKIIEKRQSVAFWCNPISGHATLYWYQQILGQGPKLLIQFQNNGVVDDSQLPKDRFSAERLKGVDSTLKIQPAKLEDSAVYLCASSSMGTGTYEQYFGPGTRLTVT.